A selection of T cell receptor beta chains follows, all from one sample in a study of blood T cell repertoires in COVID-19. TCRdb's copy holds only in-frame clones and misses some; the assay was immunoSEQ multiplex PCR. The data contain hundreds of thousands of clones, around four fifths of them singletons. Input material: PBMCs or T cells enriched from blood (not recorded which). These receptors were collected from a woman in her fifties or sixties who had been exposed to COVID-19. CDR3s include the opening cysteine and the closing phenylalanine or tryptophan. D genes are given only for firm matches. A clone size is listed for some rows: how often the clone was seen (once, few, many), or a class if it is expanded.

d_gene: TRBD1
abundance: -
v_gene: TRBV7-2
j_gene: TRBJ2-1
CDR3nt: TGTGCCAGCAGCCCCGCGGGCAGGGGGACCTACAATGAGCAGTTCTTC
CDR3aa: CASSPAGRGTYNEQFF

d_gene: -
abundance: -
v_gene: TRBV10-3
j_gene: TRBJ1-1
CDR3nt: TGTGCCACCCGGACAGCGAACACTGAAGCTTTCTTT
CDR3aa: CATRTANTEAFF

d_gene: TRBD1
abundance: -
v_gene: TRBV11-2
j_gene: TRBJ1-5
CDR3nt: TGTGCCAGCAGCGTGGGGACAGGGATGCAAAGGCCCCAGCATTTT
CDR3aa: CASSVGTGMQRPQHF

d_gene: -
abundance: -
v_gene: TRBV18
j_gene: TRBJ2-1
CDR3nt: TGTGCCAGCTCACCACCGACCCAGGGGTTCGGCAATGAGCAGTTCTTC
CDR3aa: CASSPPTQGFGNEQFF

d_gene: -
abundance: -
v_gene: TRBV5-1
j_gene: TRBJ1-1
CDR3nt: TGCGCCAGCAGCCCCGCCCAGGGATCCACTGAAGCTTTCTTT
CDR3aa: CASSPAQGSTEAFF

d_gene: TRBD1
abundance: -
v_gene: TRBV9
j_gene: TRBJ2-6
CDR3nt: TGTGCCAGCAGCCGTAGAACAGGGGGCGCCGGGGCCAACGTCCTGACTTTC
CDR3aa: CASSRRTGGAGANVLTF

d_gene: -
abundance: -
v_gene: TRBV11-2
j_gene: TRBJ2-3
CDR3nt: TGTGCCAGCAGCCTACAGGGGACTAGCACAGATACGCAGTATTTT
CDR3aa: CASSLQGTSTDTQYF

d_gene: TRBD1
abundance: -
v_gene: TRBV7-9
j_gene: TRBJ1-5
CDR3nt: TGTGCCAGCAGCGGACAGGTTGGCCAGCCCCAGCATTTT
CDR3aa: CASSGQVGQPQHF

d_gene: TRBD1
abundance: -
v_gene: TRBV27
j_gene: TRBJ2-2
CDR3nt: TGTGCCAGCAGTCAATGGGTGGGGACAGCGAACACCGGGGAGCTGTTTTTT
CDR3aa: CASSQWVGTANTGELFF

d_gene: -
abundance: -
v_gene: TRBV6-2/TRBV6-3
j_gene: TRBJ1-2
CDR3nt: TGTGCCAGCAGTTTTGGACAGCCATACTATGGCTACACCTTC
CDR3aa: CASSFGQPYYGYTF

d_gene: TRBD1
abundance: -
v_gene: TRBV6-5
j_gene: TRBJ1-2
CDR3nt: TGTGCCAGCGACAGGGGCGACTATGGCTACACCTTC
CDR3aa: CASDRGDYGYTF

d_gene: TRBD1
abundance: few
v_gene: TRBV9
j_gene: TRBJ1-6
CDR3nt: TGTGCCAGCAGCGTAGCCGACAGGGATTCACCCCTCCACTTT
CDR3aa: CASSVADRDSPLHF

d_gene: TRBD1
abundance: -
v_gene: TRBV7-2
j_gene: TRBJ1-3
CDR3nt: TGTGCCAGCAGCTTAGGGGGGAGACAGGGCTCTGGAAACACCATATATTTT
CDR3aa: CASSLGGRQGSGNTIYF

d_gene: -
abundance: -
v_gene: TRBV6-5
j_gene: TRBJ1-2
CDR3nt: TGTGCCAGCAGTTCCCTAAACTATGGCTACACCTTC
CDR3aa: CASSSLNYGYTF

d_gene: -
abundance: -
v_gene: TRBV24-1
j_gene: TRBJ2-1
CDR3nt: TGTGCCACCAGTGATTCCGACACTAGCCGGCCCCTTAATGAGCAGTTCTTC
CDR3aa: CATSDSDTSRPLNEQFF

d_gene: -
abundance: -
v_gene: TRBV9
j_gene: TRBJ2-3
CDR3nt: TGTGCCAGCAGCACCTCGGGACTCCCGCGAGATACGCAGTATTTT
CDR3aa: CASSTSGLPRDTQYF

d_gene: TRBD2
abundance: -
v_gene: TRBV19
j_gene: TRBJ2-4
CDR3nt: TGTGCCAGTAGTCCTCGGACTAGCGGGGGGGGCATTCAGTACTTC
CDR3aa: CASSPRTSGGGIQYF

d_gene: -
abundance: -
v_gene: TRBV4-3
j_gene: TRBJ2-2
CDR3nt: TGCGCCAGCAGCCAAGCTGTTCTCACCGGGGAGCTGTTTTTT
CDR3aa: CASSQAVLTGELFF

d_gene: -
abundance: -
v_gene: TRBV6-5
j_gene: TRBJ1-2
CDR3nt: TGTGCCAGCAGTTCCGACACCTTTTATGGCTACACCTTC
CDR3aa: CASSSDTFYGYTF

d_gene: TRBD2
abundance: -
v_gene: TRBV6-2/TRBV6-3
j_gene: TRBJ2-1
CDR3nt: TGTGCCAGCAGTCCGGGGGGAAAAACTAACAATGAGCAGTTCTTC
CDR3aa: CASSPGGKTNNEQFF

d_gene: -
abundance: few
v_gene: TRBV29-1
j_gene: TRBJ1-1
CDR3nt: TGCAGCGTTGAGAGGAGGGAGTACACTGAAGCTTTCTTT
CDR3aa: CSVERREYTEAFF

d_gene: -
abundance: -
v_gene: TRBV6-5
j_gene: TRBJ2-7
CDR3nt: TGTGCCAGCAGTTACTCAGGCGGTTGGGAGCAGTACTTC
CDR3aa: CASSYSGGWEQYF

d_gene: -
abundance: -
v_gene: TRBV19
j_gene: TRBJ2-2
CDR3nt: TGTGCCAGTAGCATAGTGAGTGGCACCGGGGAGCTGTTTTTT
CDR3aa: CASSIVSGTGELFF

d_gene: TRBD1
abundance: once
v_gene: TRBV7-6
j_gene: TRBJ1-6
CDR3nt: TGTGCCAGCGAGGGGGCGCTCAATTCACCCCTCCACTTT
CDR3aa: CASEGALNSPLHF

d_gene: -
abundance: -
v_gene: TRBV5-1
j_gene: TRBJ1-1
CDR3nt: TGCGCCAGCAGCTTAGACCCAGGGAACACTGAAGCTTTCTTT
CDR3aa: CASSLDPGNTEAFF

d_gene: -
abundance: -
v_gene: TRBV5-1
j_gene: TRBJ1-1
CDR3nt: TGCGCCAGCAGCTTGGCAGGGTGGGGTGAAGCTTTCTTT
CDR3aa: CASSLAGWGEAFF

d_gene: TRBD2
abundance: once
v_gene: TRBV5-1
j_gene: TRBJ2-7
CDR3nt: TGCGCCAGCAGCTTCGCCCCCGGGGGGGCGGGGGAGCAGTACTTC
CDR3aa: CASSFAPGGAGEQYF

d_gene: -
abundance: -
v_gene: TRBV29-1
j_gene: TRBJ1-3
CDR3nt: TGCAGCGTTGCCGAGGGGGTTTTTGGGGGAAACACCATATATTTT
CDR3aa: CSVAEGVFGGNTIYF

d_gene: -
abundance: -
v_gene: TRBV9
j_gene: TRBJ1-1
CDR3nt: TGTGCCAGCAGATCCGACAGGGAAGCTTTCTTT
CDR3aa: CASRSDREAFF

d_gene: -
abundance: -
v_gene: TRBV12-5
j_gene: TRBJ2-7
CDR3nt: TGTGCTAGTGGTTTTGGGAGGGAGCAGTACTTC
CDR3aa: CASGFGREQYF

d_gene: -
abundance: -
v_gene: TRBV19
j_gene: TRBJ2-5
CDR3nt: TGTGCCACCGGGACTGCGGCCCAAGAGACCCAGTACTTC
CDR3aa: CATGTAAQETQYF

d_gene: -
abundance: -
v_gene: TRBV2
j_gene: TRBJ1-1
CDR3nt: TGTGCCAGCGGCGACAGGAGGGCTTTCTTT
CDR3aa: CASGDRRAFF

d_gene: -
abundance: -
v_gene: TRBV20-1
j_gene: TRBJ2-3
CDR3nt: TGCAGTGCTTCTACCCCAGATACGCAGTATTTT
CDR3aa: CSASTPDTQYF

d_gene: -
abundance: -
v_gene: TRBV7-2
j_gene: TRBJ1-1
CDR3nt: TGTGCCAGCAGCTTAGGGGCAGGGTGGAACACTGAAGCTTTCTTT
CDR3aa: CASSLGAGWNTEAFF

d_gene: TRBD2
abundance: -
v_gene: TRBV5-4
j_gene: TRBJ2-3
CDR3nt: TGTGCCAGCAGCTTAAGGGGCGGGGGGGCCCCAGATACGCAGTATTTT
CDR3aa: CASSLRGGGAPDTQYF

d_gene: -
abundance: -
v_gene: TRBV5-1
j_gene: TRBJ2-2
CDR3nt: TGCGCCAGCAGCCCAGATATCACCGGGGAGCTGTTTTTT
CDR3aa: CASSPDITGELFF